This record concerns one T cell receptor beta chain sequence. Trimming at V came to 1 base and at J to 4 bases, leaving 11 bases not matched to a gene. Germline assignment: CDR1 SQVTM and CDR2 ANQGSEA. CDR3 length equals 18 residues. This sample was taken from a study of graft-versus-host responses after intestinal transplantation. Sequencing used immunoSEQ multiplex PCR; TCRdb keeps in-frame clones, though not all of them. The sample lists 7,500 to 10,000 clones, around 94% occurring once. This clonotype was obtained from a human patient who received an intestinal transplant, so some T cells may come from the graft donor. This chain links TRBV29-1 with TRBJ2-7, with TRBD2 matching 15 bases. The starting material was PBMCs, obtained 8 days after intestinal transplant. Here the CDR3 DNA reads TGCAGCGTTGAAGTTGACCCGGGACTAGCGGGAGGTGGTTACGAGCAGTACTTC. Its translation is CSVEVDPGLAGGGYEQYF.